The clone carrying this T cell receptor (beta chain) was detected ten times or more. Its antigen is not identified. The CDR3 totals 13 residues. In germline, CDR1 is ENHRY, CDR2 SYGVKD. The ends were cut back, 6 bases at V and 0 bases at J, with 8 bases in the middle. These data come from a study of regulatory T cells in long-lasting Graves disease. Sample time point: persistent/refractory GD, antithyroid drugs over 5 years with positive TRAb. PBMC-extracted RNA yielded the TCR library. Arm-PCR of CDR3 regions with iRepertoire HTBI primers generated TCR beta libraries. MiXCR was run by TCRdb on the multiplex PCR reads, yielding one entry per CDR3 protein. Here the sample spans approximately 360,000 distinct CDR3 sequences, approximately 25% being singletons. Broader study findings: Persistent disease showed a preference for TRBV28, TRBJ1-2 and TRBJ2-5.

The chain joins TRBV10-3 to TRBJ1-1; no clear D gene. The source of this sequence is a woman aged 40-49 years with Graves disease. This material consisted of peripheral blood mononuclear cells (PBMCs), taken when the disease was refractory, from a patient treated with antithyroid drugs. CDR3 DNA sequence: TGTGCCATCAGCCCCAATATGAACACTGAAGCTTTCTTT. Amino acids: CAISPNMNTEAFF.